A single sample gave rise to the 28 T cell receptor beta chains below, sequenced in a study of shared clonotypes between healthy human individuals (dated by TCRdb to 2020 to 2022). For the CD8 naive samples, CD45RO-negative cells were positively selected for CCR7, yielding a CD45RA+CCR7+ population from which TemRA cells were excluded. The method behind the library was the immunoSEQ multiplex PCR assay. Here the immuneACCESS table is served through TCRdb, limited to in-frame sequences with V and J called. Missing clones are a known gap in these copies; in checked studies unresolved V genes cover under half, and the rest lacks a known reason. Counted in this sample were about 600,000 clones; 95% of them appeared once. The ten top clones hold approximately 0.1% of the sample. Sample: naive CD8+ T cells sorted from blood. The label giving this sample's cell subset or site can be read as: CD45RA+CCR7+. These receptors were obtained from a woman between 25 and 40 years old in good health.

The chain combines TRBV2 with TRBJ2-1; D could derive from TRBD1 or TRBD2 (5 bases each). Trimming removed 8 bases at V and 4 bases at J, with 18 bases between. This CDR3 region has 15 residues. Germline V lookup: CDR1 SNHLY, CDR2 FYNNEI. CDR3 coding DNA: TGTGCCAGCTATAGGGGAGACTCGTTATACAATGAGCAGTTCTTC. This encodes CASYRGDSLYNEQFF.

The V gene is TRBV27, the J gene TRBJ1-6; maybe TRBD1 (5 bases). The CDR3 loop spans 17 amino acids. Germline loops: CDR1 MNHEY, CDR2 SMNVEV (reference sequence). V lost 1 base, J lost 6 bases, and 16 bases lay in between. CDR3 nucleotides: TGTGCCAGCAGTTTATTATTCAGTGGGGGTTCTAATTCACCCCTCCACTTT. Protein sequence: CASSLLFSGGSNSPLHF.

V is TRBV19 and J is TRBJ2-1; no clear D. V was pared by 1 base and J by 0 bases, with 7 bases between. In germline, CDR1 is LNHDA, CDR2 SQIVND (reference sequence). CDR3 length: 15 residues. As DNA, the CDR3 is TGTGCCAGTAGTATAGTAGGTTTCTCCTACAATGAGCAGTTCTTC. It yields the protein CASSIVGFSYNEQFF.

This chain links TRBV28 with TRBJ2-1; D is possibly TRBD2 (5 bases). V shed 2 bases and J shed 5 bases, with 16 bases lying between them. CDR1 MDHEN and CDR2 SYDVKM come from the germline V gene. CDR3 size: 16 residues. In nucleotides, the CDR3 is TGTGCCAGCAGTTTAACCGCCGAGGGCAGAAACAATGAGCAGTTCTTC. It yields the protein CASSLTAEGRNNEQFF.

The chain employs TRBV19 and TRBJ1-1; D gene unclear. V lost 8 bases, J lost 1 base, and 14 bases lay in between. CDR1 is LNHDA and CDR2 is SQIVND in the germline V gene (reference sequence). The CDR3 contains 14 residues. The CDR3 is CASHDRQANTEAFF. The CDR3 DNA is TGTGCCAGTCACGATCGACAAGCGAACACTGAAGCTTTCTTT.

A note on this clone: The same CDR3 is also encoded by other DNA sequences in this sample. CDR3 sequence: CASSQVSAQETQYF. CDR3 bases: TGTGCCAGCAGCCAAGTTTCCGCCCAAGAGACCCAGTACTTC. The J gene is TRBJ2-5, the V gene TRBV14; no definite D call. Per the germline V gene, CDR1 is SGHDN and CDR2 is FVKESK. The CDR3 contains 14 residues. Trimming stripped 1 base from V and 1 base from J, with 7 bases between.

This clone was found once. Distinct nucleotide sequences in the sample also encode this CDR3. The chain couples TRBV29-1 to TRBJ2-1; 11 bases are shared with TRBD2. V was pared by 6 bases and J by 4 bases, with 5 bases of the junction left unmatched. The germline CDR1 and CDR2 sequences are SQVTM and ANQGSEA. The CDR3 covers 14 residues. CDR3 loop: CSVEGLAAYNEQFF. CDR3 sequence (DNA): TGCAGCGTGGAGGGACTAGCGGCGTACAATGAGCAGTTCTTC.

Only one count was recorded for this clone. The genes are TRBV2 and TRBJ2-7, with a weak D call TRBD1 (6 bases). Per germline, CDR1 SNHLY and CDR2 FYNNEI. This CDR3 spans 15 amino acids. Trimming took off 1 base at V and 0 bases at J, with 10 bases between the two ends. In nucleotides, the CDR3 is TGTGCCAGCAGTGAAGGGCCAGGGGTCTCCTACGAGCAGTACTTC. Its protein is CASSEGPGVSYEQYF.

The rearrangement uses TRBV15 and TRBJ1-4; D is possibly TRBD1 (6 bases). Trimming took 9 bases from V and 8 from J, leaving 19 bases between them. Germline V lookup: CDR1 LNHNV, CDR2 YYDKDF (reference sequence). The CDR3 loop spans 14 amino acids. CDR3 amino acids: CATAQGTVGEKLFF. CDR3 coding DNA: TGTGCCACGGCGCAGGGGACCGTCGGGGAAAAACTGTTTTTT.

This sequence joins TRBV6-4 and TRBJ1-2, with D uncertain. Between the trimmed V and J ends, which lost 9 bases and 5 bases, there was a span of 1 base. This CDR3 is built from 8 residues. Germline assignment: CDR1 MRHNA and CDR2 SNTAGT. The CDR3 DNA reads as TGTGCCAGGTATGGCTACACCTTC. It translates to CARYGYTF.

The rearrangement links TRBV5-4 to TRBJ1-5; TRBD1 is a possible D gene (6 bases). CDR1 and CDR2 from the germline V gene are SGHNT and YYREEE (reference sequence). V lost 2 bases and J lost 6, with 15 bases in between. This CDR3 is 15 amino acids long. This CDR3 is CASSFVPQGGQPQHF. The DNA for the CDR3 is TGTGCCAGCAGCTTCGTTCCACAGGGAGGTCAGCCCCAGCATTTT.

This clone came up a few times. The chain combines TRBV9 with TRBJ2-2; TRBD1 aligns across 9 bases. Germline CDR1 reads SGDLS; CDR2 reads YYNGEE. The trim removed 5 bases at V and 6 bases at J, leaving 8 bases unmatched. This CDR3 spans 15 amino acids. The CDR3 nucleotides are TGTGCCAGCAGAGAAACAGGGGGCATTGCCGGGGAGCTGTTTTTT. It yields the protein CASRETGGIAGELFF.

The V gene is TRBV6-1, the J gene TRBJ2-7, with D possibly called TRBD1 or TRBD2 (5 bases each). V lost 8 bases and J lost 0, with 11 bases in between. The CDR3 contains 13 residues. From germline, CDR1 is MNHNS and CDR2 SASEGT. The CDR3 DNA follows: TGTGCCAGCGCCCCGGGACCCTCCTACGAGCAGTACTTC. Its protein is CASAPGPSYEQYF.

The chain uses TRBV5-5 and TRBJ2-7; D not certain. CDR1 and CDR2 (germline): SGHKS, YYEKEE (reference sequence). V gave up 0 bases and J gave up 0 bases, with 4 bases separating them. CDR3 length: 13 amino acids. The chain's CDR3 is CASSLVYSYEQYF. Written as DNA, the CDR3 is TGTGCCAGCAGCTTGGTCTACTCCTACGAGCAGTACTTC.

This clone was counted a single time. The gene calls are TRBV7-8 and TRBJ2-3; D is perhaps TRBD2 (7 bases). This CDR3 region has 17 residues. Looked up from germline, CDR1 is SGHVS and CDR2 is FQNEAQ. V lost 4 bases and J 2 bases, leaving 19 bases between the germline ends. The CDR3 sequence: CASSSSGEGVDTDTQYF. CDR3 bases: TGTGCCAGCAGCTCCTCAGGGGAGGGGGTGGACACAGATACGCAGTATTTT.

In its sample, this clone was seen a few times. The rearrangement uses TRBV6-1 and TRBJ2-2; D uncertain. Germline loops: CDR1 MNHNS, CDR2 SASEGT. This CDR3 comprises 13 residues. V was shortened by 3 bases and J by 4 bases, with 6 bases between the two germline ends. This chain's CDR3 is CASSDWVTGELFF. The DNA for the CDR3 is TGTGCCAGCAGTGATTGGGTCACCGGGGAGCTGTTTTTT.

This clone was counted once. The chain is built from TRBV13 and TRBJ2-5; 10 bases agree with TRBD1. Germline CDR1 reads PRHDT; CDR2 reads FYEKMQ (reference sequence). The CDR3 consists of 17 residues. J lost 5 bases, V lost 5 bases, and 14 bases had no gene match. DNA of the CDR3: TGTGCCAGCAGCCAGAGGGGCCGGGACAGGGGTGGGGAGACCCAGTACTTC. This gives the protein CASSQRGRDRGGETQYF.

The chain combines TRBV11-3 with TRBJ1-1, with 10 bases fitting TRBD1. The CDR3 has 16 amino acids. The V and J ends lost 5 bases and 4 bases, in that order; junction bases with no gene match: 10. Germline V gives CDR1 SGHNT, CDR2 YENEEA. CDR3 protein: CASSARQGAGVTEAFF. CDR3 nucleotides: TGTGCCAGCAGCGCCAGACAGGGGGCAGGAGTCACTGAAGCTTTCTTT.

J is TRBJ1-4 and V is TRBV27; D remains ambiguous. V dropped 0 bases and J dropped 3 bases, with 5 bases sitting between them. Germline values: CDR1 MNHEY, CDR2 SMNVEV (reference sequence). This CDR3 has 14 residues. CDR3 sequence: CASSLSAPNEKLFF. The CDR3 coding sequence is TGTGCCAGCAGTTTATCGGCCCCTAATGAAAAACTGTTTTTT.

This chain connects TRBV11-2 to TRBJ2-7; TRBD2 agrees at 7 bases. This CDR3 contains 13 residues. J lost 0 bases, V lost 8 bases, and 4 bases had no gene match. Germline assignment: CDR1 SGHAT and CDR2 FQNNGV. Here the CDR3 reads CASSTSVSYEQYF. The CDR3 DNA follows: TGTGCCAGCTCCACTAGCGTCTCCTACGAGCAGTACTTC.

The chain joins TRBV7-9 to TRBJ1-2, with 8 bases lining up with TRBD1. The CDR3 totals 18 residues. CDR1 and CDR2 from the germline V gene are SEHNR and FQNEAQ (reference sequence). The V segment lost 1 base and the J segment 1 base; nucleotides outside the gene matches: 11. This chain's CDR3 is CASSLDGVTGDHNYGYTF. The DNA of the CDR3 is TGTGCCAGCAGCTTAGACGGTGTGACAGGGGATCATAACTATGGCTACACCTTC.

The V gene is TRBV28, the J gene TRBJ1-1; D is unresolved. The ends were cut back, 3 bases at V and 10 bases at J, with 15 bases in the middle. The CDR3 contains 13 residues. Per germline, CDR1 MDHEN and CDR2 SYDVKM. The DNA for the CDR3 is TGTGCCAGCAGTTTCCCATTGAATCATGGAGCTTTCTTT. It codes for CASSFPLNHGAFF.

This chain's CDR3 is CASSFSRGNTEAFF. For the CDR3, the DNA is TGTGCCAGCAGTTTTAGCCGCGGAAACACTGAAGCTTTCTTT. This sequence joins TRBV28 and TRBJ1-1; the D is unclear. CDR1 MDHEN and CDR2 SYDVKM come from the germline V gene. This CDR3 comprises 14 residues. V was pared by 3 bases and J by 2 bases, with 10 bases between.

This sequence joins TRBV7-2 and TRBJ2-7; D gene uncertain. V shed 3 bases and J shed 4 bases, with 16 bases lying between them. Germline V gene sequence: CDR1 SGHTA, CDR2 FQGNSA. The CDR3 sequence is 15 residues long. CDR3 loop: CASSFGAWGRYEQYF. In DNA form, the CDR3 reads TGTGCCAGCAGCTTCGGCGCGTGGGGTCGATACGAGCAGTACTTC.

V is TRBV10-3 and J is TRBJ2-3, with 8 bases matching TRBD2. This CDR3 contains 18 residues. V gave up 3 bases and J gave up 2 bases; unmatched junction bases: 13. The germline V gene encodes CDR1 ENHRY and CDR2 SYGVKD. The CDR3 reads CAISDYRSGTRHTDTQYF. The CDR3 bases are TGTGCCATCAGTGATTACCGTAGCGGGACACGACACACAGATACGCAGTATTTT.

The CDR3 is CASSRLGQPQHF. The CDR3 bases are TGTGCCAGCAGCCGCCTGGGTCAGCCCCAGCATTTT. V gene TRBV13 combines with J gene TRBJ1-5; D gene unclear. V gave up 5 bases and J gave up 6 bases, with 8 bases separating them. The CDR3 loop spans 12 amino acids. Germline CDR1 PRHDT, CDR2 FYEKMQ (reference sequence). The variable domain in full, with the rest retrieved from reference TRBV13 and TRBJ1-5, is AAGVIQSPRHLIKEKRETATLKCYPIPRHDTVYWYQQGPGQDPQFLISFYEKMQSDKGSIPDRFSAQQFSDYHSELNMSSLELGDSALYFCASSRLGQPQHFGDGTRLSIL.

The chain has TRBV23-1 and TRBJ2-2; TRBD1 is a possible D gene (6 bases). TRBV23-1 is assigned to the ORF class and has an uncertain function. This CDR3 spans 15 amino acids. The V end was cut by 0 bases, the J end by 5 bases, with 10 bases between. The CDR3 DNA reads as TGCGCCAGCAGTCAATCAGGGACAAGGACCGGGGAGCTGTTTTTT. Its protein is CASSQSGTRTGELFF.

The rearrangement joins TRBV30 to TRBJ1-2; D remains unclear. The CDR3 has 15 residues. V was clipped by 2 bases and J by 8 bases, with 21 bases between them. CDR1 and CDR2 (germline): GTSNPN, SVGIG (reference sequence). CDR3 DNA sequence: TGTGCCTGGAGTCCACGAGGCCATCCCGTCACGGGCTACACCTTC. Translation: CAWSPRGHPVTGYTF.